This section outlines one T cell receptor beta chain sequence together with its context. This sample was taken from a study of blood T cell repertoires in COVID-19. Study-wide context: COVID-19 samples from acute and convalescent phases originated in the United States, Italy and Spain.

V gave up 1 base and J gave up 8 bases; unmatched junction bases: 15. The germline CDR1 and CDR2 sequences are SGHTA and FQGNSA. The CDR3 loop spans 18 amino acids. Assay used: immunoSEQ multiplex PCR; TCRdb lists only in-frame clones, some missing. The table lists 150,000 or so clones, approximately 78% of them singletons. The sample consisted of peripheral blood. The receptor was isolated from a human donor with acute or convalescent COVID-19. The donor label of this sample is uncertain. The J gene is TRBJ2-1, the V gene TRBV7-2, with 9 bases that match TRBD2. Here the CDR3 reads CASSLDGAGGGAVYEQFF. The CDR3 nucleotides read TGTGCCAGCAGCTTAGATGGTGCCGGCGGGGGGGCCGTTTATGAGCAGTTCTTC.